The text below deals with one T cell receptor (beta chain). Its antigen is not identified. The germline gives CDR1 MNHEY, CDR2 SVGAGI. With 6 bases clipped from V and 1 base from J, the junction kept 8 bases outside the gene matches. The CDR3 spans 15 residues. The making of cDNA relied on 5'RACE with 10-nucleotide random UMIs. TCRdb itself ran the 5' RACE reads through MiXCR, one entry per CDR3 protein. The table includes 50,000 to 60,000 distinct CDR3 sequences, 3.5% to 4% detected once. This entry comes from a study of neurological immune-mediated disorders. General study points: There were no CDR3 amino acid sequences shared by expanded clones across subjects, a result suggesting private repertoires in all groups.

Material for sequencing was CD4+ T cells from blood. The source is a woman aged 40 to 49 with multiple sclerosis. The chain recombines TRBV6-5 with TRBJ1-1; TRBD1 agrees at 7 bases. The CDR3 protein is CASRLGGAGNTEAFF. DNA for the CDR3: TGTGCCAGCAGACTAGGGGGCGCCGGGAACACTGAAGCTTTCTTT.